The 21 T cell receptor beta chains listed next were all sequenced from one sample in a study of T cells after yellow fever vaccination. TCRdb fed the 5' RACE reads into MiXCR, producing one record per CDR3 protein. Of approximately 550,000 distinct CDR3 sequences in the sample, around 21% were seen once. The sequenced sample was PBMCs, obtained 15 days after the yellow fever booster vaccination. The receptors come from a man aged 25-45 years who received the YFV17D yellow fever vaccine.

The chain couples TRBV5-1 to TRBJ1-1, with a weak D call TRBD1 (6 bases). With 0 bases removed from V and 8 bases from J, the gap between germline ends came to 14 bases. This CDR3 is 14 amino acids long. From germline, CDR1 is SGHRS and CDR2 YFSETQ. This chain's CDR3 is CASSLAPGGGEAFF. In DNA form, the CDR3 reads TGCGCCAGCAGCTTGGCCCCGGGGGGCGGAGAAGCTTTCTTT.

V gene TRBV5-6 combines with J gene TRBJ2-5; D may match TRBD1 or TRBD2 (5 bases each). The CDR3 loop spans 15 amino acids. Germline V gene sequence: CDR1 SGHDT, CDR2 YYEEEE. V lost 3 bases to trimming and J lost 2 bases, with 14 bases between them. CDR3 in DNA: TGTGCCAGCAGCTGGGGGATTGACATACAAGAGACCCAGTACTTC. This sequence encodes CASSWGIDIQETQYF.

This clonotype came up a few times. The chain has TRBV2 and TRBJ2-5; D is uncertain. Per germline, CDR1 SNHLY and CDR2 FYNNEI. V gave up 6 bases and J gave up 5 bases, with 16 bases separating them. The CDR3 covers 14 residues. CDR3 protein: CASSPERLTETQYF. Written as DNA, the CDR3 is TGTGCCAGCAGCCCGGAGAGGTTAACCGAGACCCAGTACTTC.

The V gene is TRBV20-1, the J gene TRBJ2-1; D perhaps matches TRBD2 (6 bases). Germline values: CDR1 DFQATT, CDR2 SNEGSKA (reference sequence). V was trimmed by 6 bases and J by 7 bases, leaving 16 bases between them. This CDR3 comprises 13 residues. The CDR3 DNA follows: TGCAGTGCCTACCTCGGGAGTCGTAATGAGCAGTTCTTC. Encoded protein: CSAYLGSRNEQFF.

Written as DNA, the CDR3 is TGCAGCGTTGTAAGACCGGGGGAATATGGCTACACCTTC. It translates to CSVVRPGEYGYTF. The chain recombines TRBV29-1 with TRBJ1-2; a possible D gene is TRBD1 (5 bases). Trimming left V 4 bases short and J 5 bases short, with 14 bases between. CDR1 and CDR2 (germline): SQVTM, ANQGSEA. The CDR3 is made up of 13 amino acids.

This clonotype came up a few times. V gene TRBV11-2 combines with J gene TRBJ2-1, with TRBD2 matching over 11 bases. The CDR3 is made up of 15 amino acids. CDR1 and CDR2 (germline): SGHAT, FQNNGV. J lost 6 bases, V lost 3 bases, and 4 bases had no gene match. The CDR3 region is CASSLYLAGGNEQFF. The CDR3 region has the DNA TGTGCCAGCAGCTTGTACCTAGCGGGAGGCAATGAGCAGTTCTTC.

A few counts support this clonotype. This sequence joins TRBV20-1 and TRBJ2-1; tentatively, D is TRBD2 (5 bases). The CDR3 is made up of 15 amino acids. Trimming pared 2 bases from V and 0 bases from J, leaving 11 bases between. Germline values: CDR1 DFQATT, CDR2 SNEGSKA (reference sequence). As DNA, the CDR3 is TGCAGTGCTAGAAATAGCGAGAACTCCTACAATGAGCAGTTCTTC. Protein: CSARNSENSYNEQFF.

The chain joins TRBV5-1 to TRBJ2-5; 10 nucleotides match TRBD2. J gave up 5 bases and V 4 bases, and 8 bases lay outside the gene matches. The CDR3 length is 15 residues. Germline CDR1 SGHRS, CDR2 YFSETQ. This chain's CDR3 is CASSLTSGAPETQYF. The CDR3 DNA reads as TGCGCCAGCAGCCTTACTAGCGGGGCTCCCGAGACCCAGTACTTC.

V and J are TRBV6-5 and TRBJ1-1; D gene unclear. Germline V lookup: CDR1 MNHEY, CDR2 SVGAGI. The ends were cut back, 0 bases at V and 1 base at J, with 3 bases in the middle. The CDR3 is 13 residues long. The CDR3 region has the DNA TGTGCCAGCAGTTACTCGTGGAACACTGAAGCTTTCTTT. As protein: CASSYSWNTEAFF.

With regard to this clonotype: A read error may be the cause here, since a much bigger clone is one base away. V usage is TRBV12-3 or TRBV12-4 and J usage is TRBJ2-1; D gene unclear. The CDR3 extends over 14 amino acids. The V end was cut by 2 bases, the J end by 2 bases, with 7 bases between. The CDR3 DNA reads TGTGCCAGCAGTTTAATGGGGACCTACAATGAGCAGTTCTTC. This sequence encodes CASSLMGTYNEQFF.

The gene calls are TRBV9 and TRBJ2-7, with D perhaps matching TRBD2 (5 bases). Trimming shortened V by 6 bases and J by 7 bases, and 14 bases separated the two germline ends. This CDR3 is built from 12 residues. The germline gives CDR1 SGDLS, CDR2 YYNGEE. The DNA for the CDR3 is TGTGCCAGCAATCCGGGATCGGGGGAGCAGTACTTC. As protein: CASNPGSGEQYF. Together with reference TRBV9 and TRBJ2-7, the CDR3 gives the full variable domain: DSGVTQTPKHLITATGQRVTLRCSPRSGDLSVYWYQQSLDQGLQFLIQYYNGEERAKGNILERFSAQQFPDLHSELNLSSLELGDSALYFCASNPGSGEQYFGPGTRLTVT.

This clonotype was observed a handful of times. The rearrangement uses TRBV24-1 and TRBJ2-1; D is unclear. The germline V and J ends were trimmed by 1 base and 4 bases, with 10 bases remaining between them. CDR3 length: 15 amino acids. The V gene's germline CDR1 is KGHDR and CDR2 SFDVKD. In nucleotides, the CDR3 is TGTGCCACCAGTGATTTTTCTCAGGAGTACAATGAGCAGTTCTTC. Protein sequence: CATSDFSQEYNEQFF.

The rearrangement uses TRBV25-1 and TRBJ1-2; D gene ambiguous. Germline values: CDR1 MGHDK, CDR2 SYGVNS. Trimming removed 7 bases at V and 8 bases at J, with 11 bases between. The CDR3 runs 11 residues. The CDR3 sequence is CASMNGYGYTF. CDR3 sequence (DNA): TGTGCCAGCATGAACGGGTACGGCTACACCTTC.

This clonotype was observed a few times. The V and J genes are TRBV4-2 and TRBJ2-5; maybe TRBD2 (6 bases). Germline V lookup: CDR1 LGHNA, CDR2 YNFKEQ. V was trimmed by 1 base and J by 2 bases, leaving 11 bases between them. This CDR3 has 15 amino acids. The CDR3 sequence is CASSQAGTLQETQYF. CDR3 DNA: TGTGCCAGCAGCCAAGCCGGGACTCTTCAAGAGACCCAGTACTTC.

The V and J genes are TRBV6-1 and TRBJ2-6; 8 bases map to TRBD1. J was trimmed by 3 bases and V by 6 bases; bases with no gene match: 4. This CDR3 spans 15 amino acids. Germline V lookup: CDR1 MNHNS, CDR2 SASEGT. The CDR3 reads CASRATGGGANVLTF. The CDR3 nucleotides are TGTGCCAGCAGAGCCACAGGGGGTGGGGCCAACGTCCTGACTTTC.

The J gene is TRBJ2-1, the V gene TRBV5-1; D unclear. The V end was cut by 0 bases, the J end by 5 bases, with 9 bases between. This CDR3 has 14 residues. Per the germline V gene, CDR1 is SGHRS and CDR2 is YFSETQ. The CDR3 loop is CASSLDSAHNEQFF. The CDR3, as DNA: TGCGCCAGCAGCTTGGACTCGGCCCACAATGAGCAGTTCTTC.

A few counts support this clonotype. The CDR3 DNA is TGTGCCAGCAGCTTGCGGGGGCTCGACACTGAAGCTTTCTTT. This encodes CASSLRGLDTEAFF. This rearrangement joins TRBV5-5 to TRBJ1-1; D may be TRBD1 (6 bases). The CDR3 is 14 amino acids. Germline CDR1 and CDR2: SGHKS and YYEKEE (reference sequence). The germline V and J ends were trimmed by 1 base and 3 bases, with 10 bases remaining between them. The full variable domain, in which reference TRBV5-5 and TRBJ1-1 provide the parts outside the CDR3, is DAGVTQSPTHLIKTRGQQVTLRCSPISGHKSVSWYQQVLGQGPQFIFQYYEKEERGRGNFPDRFSARQFPNYSSELNVNALLLGDSALYLCASSLRGLDTEAFFGQGTRLTVV.

The gene calls are TRBV7-2 and TRBJ1-3, with D unresolved. The V gene lost 4 bases and the J gene lost 0 bases, with 13 bases spanning the gap. The germline V gene encodes CDR1 SGHTA and CDR2 FQGNSA. The CDR3 sequence is 16 residues long. The CDR3 region has the DNA TGTGCCAGCAGCTATGGACGGAGAGACTCTGGAAACACCATATATTTT. It translates to CASSYGRRDSGNTIYF. Full variable domain (rest looked up from reference TRBV7-2 and TRBJ1-3): GAGVSQSPSNKVTEKGKDVELRCDPISGHTALYWYRQSLGQGLEFLIYFQGNSAPDKSGLPSDRFSAERTGGSVSTLTIQRTQQEDSAVYLCASSYGRRDSGNTIYFGEGSWLTVV.

This clonotype came up a few times. The chain uses TRBV6-2 or TRBV6-3 and TRBJ1-6; D may be TRBD1 (5 bases). This CDR3 has 13 residues. The germline gives CDR1 MNHEY, CDR2 SVGEGT. V was trimmed by 6 bases and J by 10 bases, leaving 13 bases between them. This CDR3 is CASSRQGISPLHF. The CDR3 DNA sequence: TGTGCCAGCAGCCGCCAGGGAATCTCACCCCTCCACTTT.

In its sample, this clonotype was seen a few times. J is TRBJ2-6 and V is TRBV7-9, with a weak D call TRBD1 (6 bases). The germline V gene has CDR1 SEHNR and CDR2 FQNEAQ (reference sequence). Deletions cut 6 bases from V and 4 bases from J, with 19 bases between. This CDR3 spans 17 amino acids. CDR3 in amino acids: CASSHQQGRAGANVLTF. The CDR3 DNA is TGTGCCAGCAGTCACCAACAGGGCCGGGCCGGGGCCAACGTCCTGACTTTC.

The V call is TRBV12-3 or TRBV12-4, the J call TRBJ1-2; tentative D call: TRBD1 (5 bases). V shed 7 bases and J shed 7 bases, with 19 bases lying between them. This CDR3 region has 14 residues. In DNA form, the CDR3 reads TGTGCCAGCACCCCCTACGGGGCCGGGAGTGGCTACACCTTC. This gives the protein CASTPYGAGSGYTF.